These T cell receptor beta chains were read from a single sample in a study of blood T cell repertoires in COVID-19. Libraries were prepared by immunoSEQ multiplex PCR; TCRdb keeps only in-frame clonotypes and omits some of them. This repertoire shows under 95,000 clones, 75% to 85% found once; its top ten account for 25% to 30%. Sequencing was done on a sample of peripheral blood. These receptors were collected from a woman aged 80 or over with acute or convalescent COVID-19. The conserved cysteine and the conserved F or W are not part of the CDR3 here. The D gene is left open where the match is weak.

v_call,d_call,cdr3_aa
TRBV5-1,TRBD1,ASSEDRASGTEAF
TRBV6-4,TRBD2,ASSLAGASTDTQY
TRBV7-2,TRBD2,ASSYRLAGYTGELF
TRBV19,TRBD2,ASSISWGTSGTGELF
TRBV7-2,TRBD1,ASSIWTGTDTQY
TRBV27,-,ASSVFPGGVSYEQY
TRBV27,-,ASARSLSNYGYT
TRBV2,-,ASSERRVGNGGYT
TRBV11-2,TRBD2,ASSLALKAGGTDTQY
TRBV6-4,TRBD2,ASSETSGGSYNEQF
TRBV6-5,TRBD1,ASSYSKGQGTHEQF
TRBV29-1,-,SVGDIQFDNEQF
TRBV7-2,TRBD1,ASSPGTVNTEAF
TRBV7-9,-,ASSLAGNYEQY
TRBV7-9,-,ASSLQGLNEKLF
TRBV21-1,-,ASSKKAGGPHEQY
TRBV9,-,ASSVAHRVINEQF
TRBV7-9,-,ASSLGRGQETQY
TRBV5-1,TRBD2,ASSLGNPGLARSYEQY
TRBV24-1,-,ATSDPRGYT
TRBV15,TRBD1,ATSNDREGGETQY
TRBV7-8,TRBD1,ASRQDRGVWETQY
TRBV7-6,TRBD2,ASSPSWAGGHEQF
TRBV18,-,ASSPTDDNEQF
TRBV28,-,ASSFRGNTQY
TRBV5-4,TRBD1,ASSRDRVRATNSPLH
TRBV6-5,-,ASTLLAPPDTQY
TRBV3-1/TRBV3-2,-,ASSPGLNNEQF
TRBV2,TRBD2,ASSAGTSDYEQY
TRBV4-1,-,ASSQGTGWVGEKETQY
TRBV6-5,TRBD2,ASSPSGSTDTQY
TRBV3-1/TRBV3-2,-,ASSQGAGTDTQY
TRBV5-1,-,ASSVQGGQETQY
TRBV2,-,ATRLVGFGNIQY
TRBV5-1,-,ASSPGRGLETQY
TRBV7-2,TRBD2,ASTPPGTREGEQF
TRBV7-3,-,ASSLTSSHEQF
TRBV6-5,-,ASSSLGGGNQPQH
TRBV6-5,TRBD2,AGGEGLAGGREQF